This T cell receptor beta chain comes out of a study of a mutant IDH1 vaccine in newly diagnosed glioma. About the study: Commencement of vaccination occurred 4-6 weeks following radiotherapy alone, or concurrently with temozolomide cycles.

Looked up from germline, CDR1 is LNHDA and CDR2 is SQIVND (reference sequence). Deletions cut 2 bases from V and 1 base from J, with 5 bases between. The CDR3 spans 13 residues. Assay used: immunoSEQ multiplex PCR; TCRdb lists only in-frame clones, some missing. The repertoire holds 35,000 to 40,000 clones, with around 75% as singletons. On this clone itself: Antigen: not known.

This sample's time point: week 47, end of study. In every dose of vaccine, 300 ug of mutant IDH1 20-mer peptide was given alongside topical imiquimod. The clonotype originates from a man aged 40-49 years with glioma. J is TRBJ2-5 and V is TRBV19; D is unresolved. Sample: PBMCs, taken from a glioma patient whose treatment included an IDH1 peptide vaccine. The CDR3, as DNA: TGTGCCAGTAGTATACGGACCCAAGAGACCCAGTACTTC. It yields the protein CASSIRTQETQYF.